The clone carrying this TCR beta chain occurred many times. As yet, its antigen is unknown. Patients aged 18 to 65 had newly diagnosed hyperthyroidism of under 2 months' duration. The study collected blood at first hyperthyroidism diagnosis, before any ophthalmopathy symptoms arose. Amplification targeted TCR beta CDR3 regions from RNA transcripts. Primed by the HTBI set, a first-round RT-PCR was run on the TCR CDR3. TCRdb used MiXCR to reprocess the multiplex PCR reads, holding one entry per CDR3 protein. The sample lists nearly 600,000 distinct CDR3 sequences; approximately 13% were seen once. The CDR3 length is 13 residues. The V end was cut by 0 bases, the J end by 5 bases, with 10 bases between. Germline lookup yields CDR1 GTSNPN and CDR2 SVGIG (reference sequence). This record belongs to a study of T cells in Graves' hyperthyroidism and ophthalmopathy. Study-level findings and limits: Ophthalmopathy and stable hyperthyroidism were told apart by a 13 V-J model.

The TCR originated in a woman aged 25 to 39 with Graves' hyperthyroidism that later progressed to Graves' ophthalmopathy. The chain is built from TRBV30 and TRBJ1-1, with D possibly TRBD1 on 5 matching bases. Material for sequencing was blood. This CDR3 reads CAWSVQRGTEAFF. Written as DNA, the CDR3 is TGTGCCTGGAGTGTACAAAGGGGAACTGAAGCTTTCTTT.